The clone carrying this T cell receptor (beta chain) was seen a handful of times. The antigen remains unidentified. Germline is not matched at one junction end, which may reflect a read error. The read finishes 3 residues shy of the CDR3 end, and the germline J gene is used to complete it. This sample stems from a study of T cell clonality in common variable immunodeficiency. Overall study findings and caveats: Reportedly, TCR beta sequences from common variable immunodeficiency showed fewer deletions and N-nucleotide insertions.

Caucasian heritage predominated among both patients and controls. CVID subjects had received replacement immunoglobulin for at least one year. CVID subjects were neither ill nor on immunomodulatory or immunosuppressive medication at sampling. Sequenced by immunoSEQ multiplex PCR; TCRdb stores in-frame clones only, minus some. The profile covers under 30,000 clones, none occurring a single time. Germline loops: CDR1 LNHDA, CDR2 SQIVND (reference sequence). The CDR3 totals 13 residues. The receptor comes from a human donor with common variable immunodeficiency. Material: peripheral blood mononuclear cells. V gene TRBV19 combines with J gene TRBJ1-4, with TRBD1 as a possible D gene (6 bases). The CDR3 is CASSRGAKEKLFF. CDR3 bases read: TGTGCCAGTAGCCGGGGGGCTAAAGAAAAA. Full variable domain (rest looked up from reference TRBV19 and TRBJ1-4): DGGITQSPKYLFRKEGQNVTLSCEQNLNHDAMYWYRQDPGQGLRLIYYSQIVNDFQKGDIAEGYSVSREKKESFPLTVTSAQKNPTAFYLCASSRGAKEKLFFGSGTQLSVL.